This T cell receptor (beta chain) was sequenced during a study of blood T cell repertoires in COVID-19. For the study at large: Whether acute or convalescent, the COVID-19 samples came from the United States, Italy and Spain. From T cells, B-cell-depleted T cells, or PBMCs came the material, which was cDNA or gDNA.

Methods used by the authors: How many nucleated cells were present was estimated from reference gene primer amplification. Some clones are missing from TCRdb's copy, which holds only in-frame ones; the method was immunoSEQ multiplex PCR. V and J calls plus clone size are reproduced from that table; the DNA served to infer D and trimming. The table includes about 130,000 clones, around 88% detected once. The germline CDR1 and CDR2 sequences are LGHDT and YNNKEL (reference sequence). V shed 1 base, J shed 4 bases, and the junction held 8 bases outside the gene matches. The CDR3 loop spans 16 amino acids.

The TCR sequence derives from a man in his fifties with acute or convalescent COVID-19. Material for sequencing was peripheral blood. The V and J genes are TRBV3-1 (or the pseudogene TRBV3-2) and TRBJ2-5; 8 positions match TRBD2. CDR3 loop: CASSQAGAGDGETQYF. The CDR3 bases are TGTGCCAGCAGCCAAGCTGGAGCGGGGGACGGAGAGACCCAGTACTTC.